This entry features one T cell receptor (beta chain) sequence. The target antigen is unknown. Original processing notes: Filtering differed for immunoSEQ, which gave only junction sequences without quality scores. Here immunoSEQ multiplex PCR was the method, and the copy in TCRdb shows in-frame clones only, minus some. Clone size and V and J calls were adopted from that table, with D and trimming inferred from the DNA. The sample has roughly 530,000 clones; 90% to 97% are singletons. The CDR3 length is 15 residues. The trim removed 3 bases at V and 5 bases at J, leaving 8 bases unmatched. Germline V gene lookup returns CDR1 SNHLY and CDR2 FYNNEI. These data originate in a study of shared clonotypes between healthy human individuals. Study at large: Three CD4 naive, three CD4 memory, two CD8 naive and one CD8 memory plate were used per donor. Findings and limits, study-wide: Among the subsets, naive ones generally showed larger estimated richness than memory ones.

Donors, healthy HIV-negative adults, lacked recent acute infections or vaccinations. The rearrangement uses TRBV2 and TRBJ2-3; TRBD2 agrees at 7 bases. Sequencing used naive CD4+ T cells sorted from blood. Subset of the sample: CD45RA+ positively selected. This sequence originates from a woman aged 30 to 39 in good health. In nucleotides, the CDR3 is TGTGCCAGCAGTGAGGAGGGAGGGCCGGTAGATACGCAGTATTTT. It is translated as CASSEEGGPVDTQYF.